This TCR beta chain stems from a study of cytomegalovirus exposure and HLA in healthy donors. About the research overall: From HLA-typed donors, an early data release held approximately 85 million unique TCRs.

Overall study findings and caveats: TCR beta chains numbering about 160 were designated cytomegalovirus-associated.

Germline-derived CDR1 and CDR2 are SGDLS and YYNGEE. V shed 4 bases and J shed 2 bases, with 19 bases lying between them. The CDR3 extends over 16 amino acids. Samples came from healthy bone marrow donors. Nominally healthy donors provided the samples, though records likely missed some immune exposures. This clone has only a few counts. Its antigen is not identified. PCR amplification relied on 60 Vbeta primers (plus 13 Jbeta primers). The protocol was immunoSEQ multiplex PCR, while the TCRdb copy is restricted to in-frame clones and leaves out a portion. Seen here are roughly 120,000 clones, approximately 84% observed once, and the top ten hold 1.5% to 2%.

The clonotype originates from a middle-aged man in good health and CMV-seronegative. V gene TRBV9 combines with J gene TRBJ2-7, with D unclear. The specimen sequenced was PBMCs. The CDR3 nucleotides read TGTGCCAGCAGCCCCCGTGGAAGAGCTGGAGCCTACGAGCAGTACTTC. It translates to CASSPRGRAGAYEQYF.